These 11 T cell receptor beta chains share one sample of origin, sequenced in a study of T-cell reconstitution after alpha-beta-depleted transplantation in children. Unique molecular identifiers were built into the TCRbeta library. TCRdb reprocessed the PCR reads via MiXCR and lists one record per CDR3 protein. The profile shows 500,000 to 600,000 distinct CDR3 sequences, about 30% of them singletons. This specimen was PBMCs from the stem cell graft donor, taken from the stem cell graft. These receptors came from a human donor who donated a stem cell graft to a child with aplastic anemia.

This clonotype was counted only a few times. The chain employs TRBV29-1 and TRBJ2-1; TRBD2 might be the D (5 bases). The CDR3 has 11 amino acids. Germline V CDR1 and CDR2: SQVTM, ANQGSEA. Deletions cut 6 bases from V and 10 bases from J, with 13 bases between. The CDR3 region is CSVRAPPEQFF. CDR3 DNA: TGCAGCGTGCGGGCCCCCCCGGAGCAGTTCTTC.

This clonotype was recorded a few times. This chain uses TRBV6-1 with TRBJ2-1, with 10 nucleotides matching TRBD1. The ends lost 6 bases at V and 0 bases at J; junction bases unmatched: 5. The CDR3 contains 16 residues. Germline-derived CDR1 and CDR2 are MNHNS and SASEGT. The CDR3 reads CASSPGTGASYNEQFF. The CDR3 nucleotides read TGTGCCAGCAGCCCAGGGACAGGGGCCTCCTACAATGAGCAGTTCTTC.

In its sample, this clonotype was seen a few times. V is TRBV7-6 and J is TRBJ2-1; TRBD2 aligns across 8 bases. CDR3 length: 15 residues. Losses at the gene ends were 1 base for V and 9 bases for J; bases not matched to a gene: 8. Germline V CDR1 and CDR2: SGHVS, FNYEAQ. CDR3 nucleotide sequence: TGTGCCAGCAGCTTAGAAGCGGGAGTTCTCAGTGAGCAGTTCTTC. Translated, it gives CASSLEAGVLSEQFF.

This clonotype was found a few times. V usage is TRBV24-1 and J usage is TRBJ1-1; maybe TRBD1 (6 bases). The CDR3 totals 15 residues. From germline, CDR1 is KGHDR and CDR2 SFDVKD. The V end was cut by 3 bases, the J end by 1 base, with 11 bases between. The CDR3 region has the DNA TGTGCCACCAGTGATCCAGGGGAGGGGAACACTGAAGCTTTCTTT. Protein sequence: CATSDPGEGNTEAFF.

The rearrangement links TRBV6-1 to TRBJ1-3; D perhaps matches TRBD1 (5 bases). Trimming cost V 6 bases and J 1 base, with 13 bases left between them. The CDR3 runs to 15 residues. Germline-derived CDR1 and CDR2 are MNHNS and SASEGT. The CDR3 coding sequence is TGTGCCAGCAGGCGGGACCCAAATTCTGGAAACACCATATATTTT. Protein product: CASRRDPNSGNTIYF.

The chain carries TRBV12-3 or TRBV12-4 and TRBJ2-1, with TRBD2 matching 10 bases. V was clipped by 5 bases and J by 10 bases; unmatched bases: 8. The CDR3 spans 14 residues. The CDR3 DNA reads TGTGCCAGCAGTGGGGGCCCGGGACTAGCGGAGCAGTTCTTC. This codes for CASSGGPGLAEQFF.

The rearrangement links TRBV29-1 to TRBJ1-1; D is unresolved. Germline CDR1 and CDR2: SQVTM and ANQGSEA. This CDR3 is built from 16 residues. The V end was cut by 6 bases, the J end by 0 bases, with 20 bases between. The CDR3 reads CSVCFPARMLNTEAFF. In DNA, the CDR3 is TGCAGCGTGTGTTTTCCGGCAAGGATGTTGAACACTGAAGCTTTCTTT.

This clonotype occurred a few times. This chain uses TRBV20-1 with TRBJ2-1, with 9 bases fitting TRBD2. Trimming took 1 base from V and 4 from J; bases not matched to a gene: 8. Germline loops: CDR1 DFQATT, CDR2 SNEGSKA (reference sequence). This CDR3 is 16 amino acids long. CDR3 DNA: TGCAGTGCTAGAGCTCCGGGACTAGCAGAATACAATGAGCAGTTCTTC. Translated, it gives CSARAPGLAEYNEQFF.

The CDR3 sequence is CASSRPDRGLREQYF. In nucleotides, the CDR3 is TGTGCCAGCAGCCGCCCCGACAGGGGCTTGCGCGAGCAGTACTTC. J is TRBJ2-7 and V is TRBV11-2; TRBD1 matches at 8 bases. V dropped 5 bases and J dropped 6; count of bases not matched to a gene: 12. CDR3 length: 15 residues. In germline, CDR1 is SGHAT, CDR2 FQNNGV.

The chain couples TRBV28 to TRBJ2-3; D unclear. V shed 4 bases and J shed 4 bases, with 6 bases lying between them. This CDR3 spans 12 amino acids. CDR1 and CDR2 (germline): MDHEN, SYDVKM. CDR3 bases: TGTGCCAGCAGTTCTAACGCAGATACGCAGTATTTT. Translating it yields CASSSNADTQYF.

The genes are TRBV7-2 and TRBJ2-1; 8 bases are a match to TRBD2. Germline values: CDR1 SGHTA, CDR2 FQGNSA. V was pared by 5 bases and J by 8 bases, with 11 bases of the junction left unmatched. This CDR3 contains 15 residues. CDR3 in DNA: TGTGCCAGCAGCCACTTAGCGGGACCGGGCGATGAGCAGTTCTTC. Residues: CASSHLAGPGDEQFF. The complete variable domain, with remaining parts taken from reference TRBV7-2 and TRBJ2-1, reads GAGVSQSPSNKVTEKGKDVELRCDPISGHTALYWYRQSLGQGLEFLIYFQGNSAPDKSGLPSDRFSAERTGGSVSTLTIQRTQQEDSAVYLCASSHLAGPGDEQFFGPGTRLTVL.